The rows below give T cell receptor beta chains drawn from one sample of a study of shared clonotypes between healthy human individuals. TCRdb keeps only in-frame clones here, not all; method: immunoSEQ multiplex PCR. This sample has under 700,000 clones, with 85% to 95% found just once. The sequencing sample was made of naive CD8+ T cells sorted from blood. The receptors originated from a woman aged 25 to 39 in good health. Each CDR3 is given with its conserved first and last residue. D genes are given only for firm matches. Clone size is given for some rows only: seen once, a few or many times, or a class if the clone is expanded.

d_gene	len	abundance	v_gene	j_gene	CDR3nt	CDR3aa
TRBD1	13	.	TRBV27	TRBJ2-7	TGTGCCAGCAGTTTAATACAGGGGGTTGAGCAGTACTTC	CASSLIQGVEQYF
.	14	.	TRBV6-1	TRBJ2-7	TGTGCCAGCAGTGAAGGACGGGAACCCTACGAGCAGTACTTC	CASSEGREPYEQYF
TRBD2	16	.	TRBV30	TRBJ2-7	TGTGCCTGGAGTGTTCGGGGTCTAGCGGGAGACTACGAGCAGTACTTC	CAWSVRGLAGDYEQYF
TRBD1	19	.	TRBV27	TRBJ2-2	TGTGCCAGCAGTCCTCGACAGGGACGGTACTCCTCGAACACCGGGGAGCTGTTTTTT	CASSPRQGRYSSNTGELFF
.	15	.	TRBV5-1	TRBJ2-3	TGCGCCAGCAGCCTACTCCTCCCTTACACAGATACGCAGTATTTT	CASSLLLPYTDTQYF
.	11	.	TRBV29-1	TRBJ1-1	TGCAGCGTTATACCCGTTACTGAAGCTTTCTTT	CSVIPVTEAFF
.	18	once	TRBV27	TRBJ2-3	TGTGCCAGCAGATCGGGACTGGAACCCGATCCGCGCACAGATACGCAGTATTTT	CASRSGLEPDPRTDTQYF
.	16	.	TRBV7-9	TRBJ2-1	TGTGCCAGCAGCGGCGGCTCTCTCCGGACCTACAATGAGCAGTTCTTC	CASSGGSLRTYNEQFF
.	16	.	TRBV28	TRBJ2-1	TGTGCCAGCAGTTTATTTCTGGGGCACACTTACAATGAGCAGTTCTTC	CASSLFLGHTYNEQFF
.	12	once	TRBV19	TRBJ1-1	TGTGCCAGTAGTATAGATGCCACTGAAGCTTTCTTT	CASSIDATEAFF
.	17	.	TRBV28	TRBJ2-7	TGTGCCAGCAGTTTAATCGGACAGACTATCCTAAGCTACGAGCAGTACTTC	CASSLIGQTILSYEQYF
TRBD2	15	.	TRBV6-5	TRBJ2-5	TGTGCCAGCAGTTACTCAGCGGGGGCCGGGGAGACCCAGTACTTC	CASSYSAGAGETQYF
TRBD2	16	once	TRBV9	TRBJ2-7	TGTGCCAGCAGCGTAGCGGCTAGCGGGAACTCCTACGAGCAGTACTTC	CASSVAASGNSYEQYF
.	16	.	TRBV13	TRBJ2-1	TGTGCCAGCAGCTTCTGGGACGTAGACTCCTACAATGAGCAGTTCTTC	CASSFWDVDSYNEQFF
.	18	.	TRBV28	TRBJ2-7	TGTGCCAGCAGTCCTAGCCCCCTTTTGGGGGGTAGCTCCTACGAGCAGTACTTC	CASSPSPLLGGSSYEQYF
.	15	.	TRBV19	TRBJ1-1	TGTGCCAGTAGTATGTGGGGGCATGAGGGACTCGAAGCTTTCTTT	CASSMWGHEGLEAFF